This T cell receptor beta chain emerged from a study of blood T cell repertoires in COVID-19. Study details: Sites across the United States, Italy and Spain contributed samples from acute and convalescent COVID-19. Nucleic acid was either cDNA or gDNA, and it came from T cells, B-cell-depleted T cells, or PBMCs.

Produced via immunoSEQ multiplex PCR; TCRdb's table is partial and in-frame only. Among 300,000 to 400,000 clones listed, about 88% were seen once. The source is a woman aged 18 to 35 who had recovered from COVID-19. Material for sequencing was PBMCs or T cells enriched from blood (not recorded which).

CDR3 protein: CASSSQGAFYEQYF. As DNA, the CDR3 is TGTGCCAGCAGTTCTCAGGGGGCATTCTACGAGCAGTACTTC. The chain carries TRBV6-5 and TRBJ2-7; 8 nucleotides match TRBD1. The CDR3 sequence is 14 residues long. CDR1 MNHEY and CDR2 SVGAGI come from the germline V gene. Trimming removed 4 bases from V and 3 bases from J; junction bases left unmatched: 5.